The TCR beta chain described here comes from a study of vaccination and CD4 T cells after COVID-19. The wider study: Convalescent patients gave post-COVID blood a median about 100 days post-diagnosis, range 35 to 161. Findings and caveats of the study: Convalescent patients displayed spike mono-reactivity in 304 of 307 vaccine-specific clones. SARS-CoV-2-reactive clonotypes rose nonsignificantly, with the median going from approximately 21 to 40.

Remarks on this clonotype: Its antigen is undetermined.

Treatment in this sample: approximately 9-day PBMC culture with coronavirus spike peptide pools or control peptides (ViraFEST assay). The Oncomine TCR Beta short-read assay sequenced DNA from cultured CD4+ T cells. TCRdb passed the PCR reads through MiXCR, listing each CDR3 protein once. Among about 15,000 distinct CDR3 sequences listed, approximately 64% were seen once. This CDR3 has 15 residues. V shed 5 bases and J shed 3 bases, with 11 bases lying between them. The rearrangement uses TRBV12-3 or TRBV12-4 and TRBJ1-6; no clear D gene. What was sequenced was CD4+ T cells from blood, cultured in vitro. The TCR originated in a human donor who had recovered from COVID-19. The chain's CDR3 is CASSHGSLYNSPLHF. The CDR3 DNA reads as TGTGCCAGCAGTCACGGGAGCCTCTATAATTCACCCCTCCACTTT.